Each of the 9 T cell receptor beta chains below was sequenced from the same sample in a study of long-term antiretroviral therapy in people with HIV. The immunoSEQ assay was v3.0, run at survey level. Profiled with immunoSEQ multiplex PCR; TCRdb holds only in-frame clones, not every one. The sample lists around 33,000 clones; 83% were seen once. Sequenced here: unsorted PBMCs, sampled 0.4 years before starting antiretroviral therapy. The receptors come from a man aged 18 to 30 with HIV.

This clone was seen a handful of times. The chain carries TRBV27 and TRBJ1-2; D remains ambiguous. Germline V gene data show CDR1 as MNHEY and CDR2 as SMNVEV (reference sequence). This CDR3 comprises 13 residues. Trimming removed 0 bases at V and 3 bases at J, with 5 bases between. CDR3 bases: TGTGCCAGCAGTTTATCAGGAGACTATGGCTACACCTTC. Translating it yields CASSLSGDYGYTF.

The chain couples TRBV9 to TRBJ1-4; 10 bases are shared with TRBD1. Looked up from germline, CDR1 is SGDLS and CDR2 is YYNGEE. CDR3 size: 15 residues. V was clipped by 2 bases and J by 4 bases; unmatched bases: 2. The CDR3 loop is CASSVGQGVNEKLFF. The DNA for the CDR3 is TGTGCCAGCAGCGTTGGACAGGGGGTTAATGAAAAACTGTTTTTT. Filled out from reference TRBV9 and TRBJ1-4, the complete variable domain reads DSGVTQTPKHLITATGQRVTLRCSPRSGDLSVYWYQQSLDQGLQFLIQYYNGEERAKGNILERFSAQQFPDLHSELNLSSLELGDSALYFCASSVGQGVNEKLFFGSGTQLSVL.

This chain links TRBV19 with TRBJ2-1; 11 bases map to TRBD2. Germline CDR1 reads LNHDA; CDR2 reads SQIVND (reference sequence). The junction had 2 bases not matched to a gene; V was cut back by 3 bases and J by 4 bases. This CDR3 has 15 amino acids. CDR3 nucleotides: TGTGCCAGTAGTATGACTAGCGGGACTTACAATGAGCAGTTCTTC. Its translation is CASSMTSGTYNEQFF.

V is TRBV10-3 and J is TRBJ2-5; D gene ambiguous. The CDR3 runs 12 residues. The germline V and J ends were trimmed by 6 bases and 10 bases, with 15 bases remaining between them. Germline V CDR1 and CDR2: ENHRY, SYGVKD. The CDR3 sequence is CAISTGSSDQYF. The CDR3 coding sequence is TGTGCCATCAGCACCGGGTCCTCAGACCAGTACTTC.

The chain joins TRBV27 to TRBJ2-6, with 7 bases matching TRBD1. In germline, CDR1 is MNHEY, CDR2 SMNVEV (reference sequence). Unmatched junction bases numbered 12, after V lost 5 bases and J lost 11 bases. The CDR3 totals 15 residues. DNA of the CDR3: TGTGCCAGCAGTGGGATCTCGGACAGGAGATACGTCCTGACTTTC. Protein: CASSGISDRRYVLTF.

The chain is built from TRBV5-1 and TRBJ1-2; the D gene is possibly TRBD1 (5 bases). There are 17 residues in the CDR3. CDR1 is SGHRS, CDR2 YFSETQ, per germline. Deletions cut 0 bases from V and 4 bases from J, with 19 bases between. CDR3 sequence: CASSLADGGARAYGYTF. The DNA for the CDR3 is TGCGCCAGCAGCTTGGCCGATGGCGGGGCGCGAGCCTATGGCTACACCTTC.

This chain joins TRBV20-1 and TRBJ2-5; no clear D. The V gene lost 3 bases and the J gene lost 6 bases, with 5 bases spanning the gap. There are 10 residues in the CDR3. The germline V gene encodes CDR1 DFQATT and CDR2 SNEGSKA (reference sequence). CDR3 sequence: CSASIQTQYF. CDR3 DNA: TGCAGTGCTAGTATTCAGACCCAGTACTTC.

This rearrangement joins TRBV10-3 to TRBJ2-7; possible D gene TRBD2, 5 bases. Germline CDR1 reads ENHRY; CDR2 reads SYGVKD. CDR3 size: 14 residues. The V end lost 11 bases, the J end lost 2 bases, and 19 bases lay between the germline ends. DNA for the CDR3: TGTGCCGCCTCTCCTTCAAGCGGCGCCTACGAGCAGTACTTC. This sequence encodes CAASPSSGAYEQYF.

V and J are TRBV2 and TRBJ2-1, with TRBD2 matching 7 bases. This CDR3 comprises 15 residues. With 5 bases clipped from V and 0 bases from J, the junction kept 4 bases outside the gene matches. The germline gives CDR1 SNHLY, CDR2 FYNNEI. CDR3 DNA sequence: TGTGCCAGCAGTCCCCAGCGGGGCTCCTACAATGAGCAGTTCTTC. Translated: CASSPQRGSYNEQFF.